The present TCR beta chain was sequenced within a study of blood T cell repertoires in COVID-19. Unmatched junction bases numbered 6, after V lost 6 bases and J lost 5 bases. This CDR3 contains 14 residues. The germline gives CDR1 LNHDA, CDR2 SQIVND (reference sequence). Profiling relied on immunoSEQ multiplex PCR, and the TCRdb table lists in-frame clones only, not all of them. The repertoire consists of around 290,000 clones, with approximately 91% occurring once and the leading ten covering about 2%. Sequencing used peripheral blood. This TCR was recovered from a young woman with COVID-19, enrolled during active disease. V and J are TRBV19 and TRBJ2-7; 11 nucleotides agree with TRBD2. This CDR3 reads CASSLLAGVHEQYF. The DNA for the CDR3 is TGTGCCAGTAGCCTACTAGCGGGAGTCCACGAGCAGTACTTC.